The sample holds a few counts of the clone carrying this TCR beta chain. Its antigen is not identified. Sequencing targeted expressed TCRB transcripts, as all isolated RNA had been reverse transcribed. The protocol was immunoSEQ multiplex PCR, while the TCRdb copy is restricted to in-frame clones and leaves out a portion. The table has 300,000 to 350,000 clones, less than 9.5% seen once. Every donor had blood drawn once into heparin, around 0.12 L on average. This sample is drawn from a study of beta chain features in type 1 diabetes. General study results and limits: Shortening of TCRB CDR3s, moderate but significant, appeared in all four CD4+ subsets of Type 1 diabetes patients.

V lost 0 bases and J lost 1, with 7 bases in between. Per germline, CDR1 MNHEY and CDR2 SMNVEV (reference sequence). This CDR3 has 14 amino acids. The receptor's source is a woman between 18 and 29 years old in good health. The chain combines TRBV27 with TRBJ2-7, with D unresolved. The sequenced sample was central memory CD4+ T cells from blood. Written as DNA, the CDR3 is TGTGCCAGCAGTTTATCAGCCCGGTCCTACGAGCAGTACTTC. Its translation: CASSLSARSYEQYF.